This T cell receptor beta chain emerged from a study of T-cell memory formation after mild COVID-19. Study-level background: TCR clusters showed largely donor specificity. Points from the study as a whole: CD4/CD8 balance characterized clones contracting day 15 to 85, and CD4+ skew characterized later expanders. Most CD4+ clones that shrank were in CM and EM, while CD8+ ones turned up in EMRA.

Using constant-segment primers, 5'RACE produced TCR alpha and TCR beta cDNA libraries carrying sample barcodes and UMIs. TCRdb re-analysed the 5' RACE reads in MiXCR, keeping a single row per CDR3 protein. Of 100,000 to 130,000 distinct CDR3 sequences in the sample, about an eighth were seen once. Germline values: CDR1 SGHTA, CDR2 FQGTGA. Trimming pared 2 bases from V and 0 bases from J, leaving 1 base between. The CDR3 has 13 residues. This clonotype was seen ten or more times. The antigen is unknown. Sequenced material: PBMCs or a T cell subset sorted from them (not recorded which). The receptor was derived from a man between 18 and 29 years old who had mild COVID-19 (a few samples of this study predate the infection). Cell type and time point are not known. The chain has TRBV7-3 and TRBJ2-2; D is uncertain. This chain's CDR3 is CASSLPNTGELFF. CDR3 DNA sequence: TGTGCCAGCAGCTTACCGAACACCGGGGAGCTGTTTTTT.